This TCR beta chain came from a study of blood T cell repertoires in COVID-19. Profiling relied on immunoSEQ multiplex PCR, and the TCRdb table lists in-frame clones only, not all of them. The sample carries 250,000 to 350,000 clones, roughly 84% recorded once. V lost 6 bases to trimming and J lost 5 bases; unmatched junction nucleotides: 5. The CDR3 is made up of 14 amino acids. Germline V gene lookup returns CDR1 SGHRS and CDR2 YFSETQ. The sequencing input was peripheral blood. The sequence came from a human donor with COVID-19, enrolled during active disease. The donor label of this sample is uncertain. V gene TRBV5-1 combines with J gene TRBJ2-2; 9 bases are a match to TRBD2. The CDR3 here is CASTPSGITGELFF. The CDR3 nucleotides are TGCGCCAGCACCCCTAGCGGGATAACCGGGGAGCTGTTTTTT.